The rows below give T cell receptor beta chains drawn from one sample of a study of CD8 T cells in Susac syndrome. TCRdb re-called the immunoSEQ multiplex PCR reads with MiXCR, one entry per CDR3 protein. The table shows around 130,000 distinct CDR3 sequences, with roughly 94% occurring only once. Specimen: CD8+ T cells from PBMCs. The receptors were gathered from a human donor with Susac syndrome. The CDR3 runs from the conserved cysteine through the conserved F or W. D genes are given only for firm matches. Size is omitted from some rows. Given values are once, few, many or a class for expanded clones.

v_call	j_call	clone_size	d_call	cdr3_nt	cdr3_aa
TRBV29-1	TRBJ1-2	-	-	TGCAGCGTTGAAGAGCGGGAGGATGGCTACACCTTC	CSVEEREDGYTF
TRBV15	TRBJ2-5	-	-	TGTGCCACCAGCTTAGTCCGGGGTCAAGAGACCCAGTACTTC	CATSLVRGQETQYF
TRBV30	TRBJ2-2	-	TRBD1	TGTGCCTGGAGTGCCACAGGGGCCGGGGAGCTGTTTTTT	CAWSATGAGELFF
TRBV9	TRBJ2-1	-	TRBD2	TGTGCCAGCAGCGCCTCTAGCGGGGGGGGACTTTACAATGAGCAGTTCTTC	CASSASSGGGLYNEQFF
TRBV7-9	TRBJ2-1	-	TRBD1	TGTGCCAGCAGTCCGCCTCGGGACAGGCTTTACAATGAGCAGTTCTTC	CASSPPRDRLYNEQFF
TRBV12-3/TRBV12-4	TRBJ1-2	-	-	TGTGCCAGCCCTGGTAGAGAGTATGGCTACACCTTC	CASPGREYGYTF
TRBV4-1	TRBJ2-7	-	TRBD2	TGCGCCAGCAGCCAAGTGACTAGCGATTCCTACGAGCAGTACTTC	CASSQVTSDSYEQYF
TRBV7-9	TRBJ1-2	once	-	TGTGCCAGCGGGGGATGGGACTATGGCTACACCTTC	CASGGWDYGYTF
TRBV20-1	TRBJ2-7	-	-	TGCAGTGCTCTCCGAGGGGAGGCCCGTGACAGAAACTCCTACGAGCAGTACTTC	CSALRGEARDRNSYEQYF
TRBV11-2	TRBJ1-6	-	-	TGTGCCAGCAGCTTAAGAGCCACTCCTGGGGGTTATAATTCACCCCTCCACTTT	CASSLRATPGGYNSPLHF
TRBV18	TRBJ2-1	few	-	TGTGCCAGCTCACCGGGACCTTTGGGCAATGAGCAGTTCTTC	CASSPGPLGNEQFF
TRBV20-1	TRBJ2-3	-	TRBD1	TGCAGTACCAAAGACAGGGGAGATACGCAGTATTTT	CSTKDRGDTQYF
TRBV20-1	TRBJ2-7	-	TRBD2	TGCAGTGCTAGGGAACTAGCGGAAACCTACGAGCAGTACTTC	CSARELAETYEQYF
TRBV25-1	TRBJ2-7	-	-	TGTGCCAGCAGTAGGAATCGGGCAGGGATAAGCTACGAGCAGTACTTC	CASSRNRAGISYEQYF
TRBV4-2	TRBJ1-1	-	TRBD1	TGTGCCAGCAGCCCAGGGACAGCTGAAGCTTTCTTT	CASSPGTAEAFF
TRBV20-1	TRBJ1-1	-	-	TGCAGTGCTAGTGTTTTACGGGTTATTAACACTGAAGCTTTCTTT	CSASVLRVINTEAFF
TRBV6-2/TRBV6-3	TRBJ2-5	-	-	TGTGCCAGCAGCCAGGATTTGCGGACCCAGTACTTC	CASSQDLRTQYF
TRBV2	TRBJ2-3	-	TRBD2	TGTGCCAGCAGTCGTAGCGGGGGGGCCGCAGATACGCAGTATTTT	CASSRSGGAADTQYF
TRBV29-1	TRBJ2-7	-	TRBD1	TGCAGCGCTAGACAGGGGTACGAGCAGTACTTC	CSARQGYEQYF
TRBV12-3/TRBV12-4	TRBJ1-1	-	TRBD1	TGTGCCACCACGCCGGGACAGGGAGAAACTGAAGCTTTCTTT	CATTPGQGETEAFF
TRBV3-1	TRBJ2-1	-	TRBD2	TGTGCCAGCAGCCGAGGGACTAGCGGGTGGGATGAGCAGTTCTTC	CASSRGTSGWDEQFF
TRBV29-1	TRBJ2-1	-	TRBD2	TGCAGCGTTGAAACCCTAAAGCAGCGGGGGGGGTTTTCCTACAATGAGCAGTTCTTC	CSVETLKQRGGFSYNEQFF
TRBV29-1	TRBJ1-1	-	TRBD1	TGCAGCGTCCTGCGGACCCCCGGGACAGGGGTGGCTGAAGCTTTCTTT	CSVLRTPGTGVAEAFF
TRBV15	TRBJ2-6	-	-	TGTGCCACCGAAGAGAAAACTGGGGCCAACGTCCTGACTTTC	CATEEKTGANVLTF
TRBV5-6	TRBJ2-1	-	-	TGTGCCAGCAGCGAGACGACGGCTGACAATGAGCAGTTCTTC	CASSETTADNEQFF
TRBV12-3/TRBV12-4	TRBJ1-3	-	TRBD1	TGTGCCAGCAGTCAGGGGGGGGAAGGCTCTGGAAACACCATATATTTT	CASSQGGEGSGNTIYF
TRBV27	TRBJ2-2	-	TRBD2	TGTGCCAGCAAGGTAGCGGGGGGGAGTGACACCGGGGAGCTGTTTTTT	CASKVAGGSDTGELFF
TRBV6-2/TRBV6-3	TRBJ1-5	once	-	TGTGCCAGCAGTTATGGGGTGGTCAATCAGCCCCAGCATTTT	CASSYGVVNQPQHF
TRBV6-2/TRBV6-3	TRBJ1-1	-	-	TGTGCCAGCAGGATAGGGAACACTGAAGCTTTCTTT	CASRIGNTEAFF
TRBV9	TRBJ2-1	-	TRBD2	TGTGCCAGCCAGAGGGATCCGGGGGGGCCGTTCAATGAGCAGTTCTTC	CASQRDPGGPFNEQFF
TRBV14	TRBJ2-7	once	TRBD1	TGTGCCAGCAGCCAAGCGACAGGGGTCAAATACGAGCAGTACTTC	CASSQATGVKYEQYF
TRBV30	TRBJ2-7	-	-	TGTGCCTGGAGATCACCGGGGGCCTCCTACGAGCAGTACTTC	CAWRSPGASYEQYF
TRBV5-6	TRBJ1-5	-	TRBD1	TGTGCCAGCAGCTCGACGGACAGGCAGAATCAGCCCCAGCATTTT	CASSSTDRQNQPQHF
TRBV3-1	TRBJ2-7	once	-	TGTGCCAGCAGCCAAGAGGGGGGCTCTTCCTACGAGCAGTACTTC	CASSQEGGSSYEQYF
TRBV3-1	TRBJ1-1	-	-	TGTGCCAGCAGCCAGAGGGATAACACTGAAGCTTTCTTT	CASSQRDNTEAFF
TRBV12-3/TRBV12-4	TRBJ1-1	-	-	TGTGCCAGCAGTTTAGACCGGGGGGCGAACACTGAAGCTTTCTTT	CASSLDRGANTEAFF
TRBV9	TRBJ2-1	-	TRBD2	TGTGCCAGCACCCCGACCCCCTCGGGGGGGGACTACAATGAGCAGTTCTTC	CASTPTPSGGDYNEQFF
TRBV5-4	TRBJ2-3	-	TRBD1	TGTGCCAGCAGCTGGGGGACAGGGGGCCGGGATACGCAGTATTTT	CASSWGTGGRDTQYF
TRBV28	TRBJ1-1	-	-	TGTGCCGGAACCACGGGGGCAGGCACTGAAGCTTTCTTT	CAGTTGAGTEAFF
TRBV15	TRBJ2-6	-	-	TGTGCCACCAGCAGAGATTGGTGGCATTTTACTGGGGCCAACGTCCTGACTTTC	CATSRDWWHFTGANVLTF
TRBV3-1	TRBJ1-1	-	-	TGTGCCAGCAGCCACATTCCCAACACTGAAGCTTTCTTT	CASSHIPNTEAFF
TRBV7-9	TRBJ2-2	-	TRBD1	TGTGCCAGCAGCACAGGGGGCGGCACCGGGGAGCTGTTTTTT	CASSTGGGTGELFF
TRBV7-8	TRBJ2-2	-	-	TGTGCCAGCAGCAGCGAACAGTACACCGGGGAGCTGTTTTTT	CASSSEQYTGELFF
TRBV27	TRBJ1-5	-	-	TGTGCCAGCAGCCAAACAAGGGGTCTAGTGGTACAGCCCCAGCATTTT	CASSQTRGLVVQPQHF
TRBV5-6	TRBJ1-1	-	-	TGTGCCAGCAGCTCGTCTGACCTGGAAGCTTTCTTT	CASSSSDLEAFF
TRBV29-1	TRBJ1-2	-	-	TGCAGCGTTGATACCCGAGCGATACCTACTAACTATGGCTACACCTTC	CSVDTRAIPTNYGYTF
TRBV3-1	TRBJ2-7	-	-	TGTGCCAGCAGCCAAACCGGGACCGCACCCTACGAGCAGTACTTC	CASSQTGTAPYEQYF
TRBV6-2/TRBV6-3	TRBJ2-1	-	-	TGTGCCAGCAGTTACGGGGGGAATGAGCAGTTCTTC	CASSYGGNEQFF
TRBV5-1	TRBJ2-1	-	TRBD2	TGCGCCAGCCGCGGCCTAGCGGTCGAAGATGAGCAGTTCTTC	CASRGLAVEDEQFF
TRBV4-1	TRBJ2-2	-	-	TGCGCCAGCAGCCAAGTAGGGGTCCTGACCGGGGAGCTGTTTTTT	CASSQVGVLTGELFF